In its sample, the clone carrying this TCR beta chain was seen a few times. What it recognizes is unknown. The sample belongs to a study of T-cell memory formation after mild COVID-19. Study observations and caveats: The authors did not confirm SARS-CoV-2 specificity of second-wave clones peaking day 37.

Per germline, CDR1 SGHTA and CDR2 FQGNSA. This CDR3 has 14 amino acids. Deletions cut 2 bases from V and 2 bases from J, with 10 bases between. TCRdb independently ran MiXCR on the 5' RACE reads; one entry per CDR3 protein. The table shows under 90,000 distinct CDR3 sequences, with more than 11% occurring only once. The J gene is TRBJ2-7, the V gene TRBV7-2, with a weak D call TRBD1 (6 bases). This sequence originates from an adult woman who had mild COVID-19 (a few samples of this study predate the infection). Cell type and time point are not known. The sample was PBMCs or a T cell subset sorted from them (not recorded which). The CDR3 here is CASSLTDRPYEQYF. The CDR3 nucleotides read TGTGCCAGCAGCTTAACAGACAGGCCCTACGAGCAGTACTTC.